This TCR beta chain stems from a study of T-cell reconstitution after alpha-beta-depleted transplantation in children. There are 13 residues in the CDR3. V was pared by 5 bases and J by 2 bases, with 8 bases between. Germline CDR1 SGHTA, CDR2 FQGNSA. Preparation of the TCRbeta library involved a method that used unique molecular identifiers. TCRdb re-called the PCR reads with MiXCR, one entry per CDR3 protein. The profile shows about 610,000 distinct CDR3 sequences, over 9.5% of them singletons. This clonotype showed up many times. The specimen comprised PBMCs from the stem cell graft donor, sampled from the stem cell graft. The chain is built from TRBV7-2 and TRBJ2-3; D ambiguous. The sequence was obtained from a human donor who donated a stem cell graft to a child with acute myeloid leukemia. The CDR3 protein is CASSITVTDTQYF. The CDR3, as DNA: TGTGCCAGCAGCATTACTGTCACAGATACGCAGTATTTT.